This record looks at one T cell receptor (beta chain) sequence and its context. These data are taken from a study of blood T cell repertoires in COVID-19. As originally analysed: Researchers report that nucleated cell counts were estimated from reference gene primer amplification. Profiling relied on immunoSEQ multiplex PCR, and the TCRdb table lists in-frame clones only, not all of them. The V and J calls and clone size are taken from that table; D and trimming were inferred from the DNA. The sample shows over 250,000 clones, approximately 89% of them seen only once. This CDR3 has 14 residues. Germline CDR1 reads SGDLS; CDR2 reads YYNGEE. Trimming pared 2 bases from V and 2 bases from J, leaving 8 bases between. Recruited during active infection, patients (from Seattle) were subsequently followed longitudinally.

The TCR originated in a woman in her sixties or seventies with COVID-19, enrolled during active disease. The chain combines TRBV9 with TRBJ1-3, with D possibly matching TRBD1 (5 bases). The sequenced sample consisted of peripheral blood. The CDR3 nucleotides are TGTGCCAGCAGCGTCGGGGGGGCTGGAAACACCATATATTTT. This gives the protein CASSVGGAGNTIYF. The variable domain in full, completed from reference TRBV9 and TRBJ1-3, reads DSGVTQTPKHLITATGQRVTLRCSPRSGDLSVYWYQQSLDQGLQFLIQYYNGEERAKGNILERFSAQQFPDLHSELNLSSLELGDSALYFCASSVGGAGNTIYFGEGSWLTVV.